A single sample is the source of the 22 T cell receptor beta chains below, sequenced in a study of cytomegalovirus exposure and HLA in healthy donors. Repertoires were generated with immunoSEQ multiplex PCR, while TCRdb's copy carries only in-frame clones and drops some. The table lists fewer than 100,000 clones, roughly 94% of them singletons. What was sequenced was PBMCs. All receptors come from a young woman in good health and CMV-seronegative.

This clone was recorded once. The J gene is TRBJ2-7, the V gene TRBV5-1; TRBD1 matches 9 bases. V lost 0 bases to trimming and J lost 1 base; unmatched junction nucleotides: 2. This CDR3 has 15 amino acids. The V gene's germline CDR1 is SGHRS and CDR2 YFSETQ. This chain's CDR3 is CASSLEGQGSYEQYF. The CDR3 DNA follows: TGCGCCAGCAGCTTGGAGGGACAGGGATCCTACGAGCAGTACTTC.

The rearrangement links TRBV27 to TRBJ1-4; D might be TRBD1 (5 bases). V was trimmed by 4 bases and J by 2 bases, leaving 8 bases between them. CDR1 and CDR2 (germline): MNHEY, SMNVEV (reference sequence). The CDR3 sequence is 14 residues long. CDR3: CASSSQGTNEKLFF. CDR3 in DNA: TGTGCCAGCAGTTCCCAGGGTACTAATGAAAAACTGTTTTTT.

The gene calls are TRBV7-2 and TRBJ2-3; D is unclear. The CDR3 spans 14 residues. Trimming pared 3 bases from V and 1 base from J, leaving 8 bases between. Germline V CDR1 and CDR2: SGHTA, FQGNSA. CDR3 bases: TGTGCCAGCAGCTTCGAAAGCGGCACAGATACGCAGTATTTT. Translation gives CASSFESGTDTQYF.

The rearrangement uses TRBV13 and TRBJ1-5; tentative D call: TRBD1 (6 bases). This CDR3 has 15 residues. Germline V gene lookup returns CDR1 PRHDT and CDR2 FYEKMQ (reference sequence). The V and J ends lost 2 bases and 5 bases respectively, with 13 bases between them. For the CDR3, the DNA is TGTGCCAGCAGCTTAAACAGGGATAGGGATCAGCCCCAGCATTTT. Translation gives CASSLNRDRDQPQHF.

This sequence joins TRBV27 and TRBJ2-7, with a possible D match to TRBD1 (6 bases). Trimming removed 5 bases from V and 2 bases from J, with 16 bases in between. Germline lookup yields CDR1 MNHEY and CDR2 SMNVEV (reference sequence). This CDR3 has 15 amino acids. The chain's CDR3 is CASSPYNGQPYEQYF. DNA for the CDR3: TGTGCCAGCAGTCCGTATAACGGACAGCCCTACGAGCAGTACTTC.

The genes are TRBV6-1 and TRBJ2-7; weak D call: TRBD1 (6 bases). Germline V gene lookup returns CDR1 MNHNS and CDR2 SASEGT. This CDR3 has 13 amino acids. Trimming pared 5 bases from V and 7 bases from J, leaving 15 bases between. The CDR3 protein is CASSPRGGAEQYF. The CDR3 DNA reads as TGTGCCAGCAGTCCTCGAGGGGGAGCTGAGCAGTACTTC.

CDR3 in DNA: TGCGCCAGCAGCTCGCTGACATGGGGCGACGAGACCCAGTACTTC. This sequence encodes CASSSLTWGDETQYF. This chain uses TRBV5-1 with TRBJ2-5; D may be TRBD1 (5 bases). The germline V gene has CDR1 SGHRS and CDR2 YFSETQ. The V end was cut by 3 bases, the J end by 5 bases, with 17 bases between. CDR3 length: 15 amino acids.

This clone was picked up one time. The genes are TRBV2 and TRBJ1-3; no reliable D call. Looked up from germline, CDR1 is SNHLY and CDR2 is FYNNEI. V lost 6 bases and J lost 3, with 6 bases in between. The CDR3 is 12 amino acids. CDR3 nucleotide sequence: TGTGCCAGCAGGGGCAGTGGAAACACCATATATTTT. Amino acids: CASRGSGNTIYF. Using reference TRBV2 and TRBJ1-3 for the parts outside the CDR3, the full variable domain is EPEVTQTPSHQVTQMGQEVILRCVPISNHLYFYWYRQILGQKVEFLVSFYNNEISEKSEIFDDQFSVERPDGSNFTLKIRSTKLEDSAMYFCASRGSGNTIYFGEGSWLTVV.

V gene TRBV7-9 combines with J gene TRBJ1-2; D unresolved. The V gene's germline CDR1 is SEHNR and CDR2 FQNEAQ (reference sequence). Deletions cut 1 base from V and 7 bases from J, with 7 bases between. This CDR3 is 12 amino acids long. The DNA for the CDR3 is TGTGCCAGCAGCTTAGATCGGTCTGGCTACACCTTC. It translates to CASSLDRSGYTF. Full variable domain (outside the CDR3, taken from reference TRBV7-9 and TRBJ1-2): DTGVSQNPRHKITKRGQNVTFRCDPISEHNRLYWYRQTLGQGPEFLTYFQNEAQLEKSRLLSDRFSAERPKGSFSTLEIQRTEQGDSAMYLCASSLDRSGYTFGSGTRLTVV.

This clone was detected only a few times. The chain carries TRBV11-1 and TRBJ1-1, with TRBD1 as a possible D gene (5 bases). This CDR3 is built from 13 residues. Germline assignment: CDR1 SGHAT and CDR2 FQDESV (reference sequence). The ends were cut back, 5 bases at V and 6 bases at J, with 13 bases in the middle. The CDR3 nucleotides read TGTGCCAGCAGCCCGGAGACAGCCGCTGAAGCTTTCTTT. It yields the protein CASSPETAAEAFF.

The CDR3 loop reads CASSASGQGDYEQYF. CDR3 coding DNA: TGTGCCAGCAGCGCCTCGGGACAGGGGGACTACGAGCAGTACTTC. The chain is built from TRBV6-1 and TRBJ2-7, with 11 bases identical to TRBD1. Germline V gives CDR1 MNHNS, CDR2 SASEGT. Trimming at V came to 6 bases and at J to 3 bases, leaving 7 bases not matched to a gene. The CDR3 runs to 15 residues.

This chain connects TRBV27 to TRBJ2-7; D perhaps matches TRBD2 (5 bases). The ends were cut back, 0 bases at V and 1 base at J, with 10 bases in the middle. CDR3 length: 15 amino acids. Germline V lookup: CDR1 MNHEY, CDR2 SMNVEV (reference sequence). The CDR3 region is CASSLSSGISYEQYF. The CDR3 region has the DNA TGTGCCAGCAGTTTATCCTCCGGGATTTCCTACGAGCAGTACTTC.

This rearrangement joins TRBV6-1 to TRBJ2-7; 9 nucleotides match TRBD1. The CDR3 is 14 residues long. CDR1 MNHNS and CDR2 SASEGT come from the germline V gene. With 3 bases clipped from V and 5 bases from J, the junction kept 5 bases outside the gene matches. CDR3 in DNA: TGTGCCAGCAGTGAGGGGACAGGGCCCCACGAGCAGTACTTC. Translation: CASSEGTGPHEQYF.

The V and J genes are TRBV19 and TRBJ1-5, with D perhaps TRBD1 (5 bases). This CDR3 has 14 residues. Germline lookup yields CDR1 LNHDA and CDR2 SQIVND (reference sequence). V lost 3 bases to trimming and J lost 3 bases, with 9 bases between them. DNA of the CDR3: TGTGCCAGTAGTATGACAGTGGACAATCAGCCCCAGCATTTT. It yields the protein CASSMTVDNQPQHF. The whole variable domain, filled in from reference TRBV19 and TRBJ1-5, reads DGGITQSPKYLFRKEGQNVTLSCEQNLNHDAMYWYRQDPGQGLRLIYYSQIVNDFQKGDIAEGYSVSREKKESFPLTVTSAQKNPTAFYLCASSMTVDNQPQHFGDGTRLSIL.

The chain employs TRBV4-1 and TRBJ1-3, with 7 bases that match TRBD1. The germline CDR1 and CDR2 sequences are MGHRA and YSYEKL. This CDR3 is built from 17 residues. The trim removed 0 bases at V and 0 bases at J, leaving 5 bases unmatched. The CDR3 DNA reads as TGCGCCAGCAGCCAAGATGAGCAGGGGGACTCTGGAAACACCATATATTTT. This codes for CASSQDEQGDSGNTIYF.

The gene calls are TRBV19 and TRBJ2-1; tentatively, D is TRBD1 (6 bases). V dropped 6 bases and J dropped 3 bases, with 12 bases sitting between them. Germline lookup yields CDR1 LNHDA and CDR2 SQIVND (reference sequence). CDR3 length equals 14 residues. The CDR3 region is CASRGQGFYNEQFF. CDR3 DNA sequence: TGTGCCAGTAGGGGGCAGGGGTTCTACAATGAGCAGTTCTTC.

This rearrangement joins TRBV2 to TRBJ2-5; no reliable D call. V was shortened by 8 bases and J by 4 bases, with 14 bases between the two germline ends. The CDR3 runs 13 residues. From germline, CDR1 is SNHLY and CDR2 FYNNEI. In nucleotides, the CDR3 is TGTGCCAGCCTGTTCCAGGTAGGAGAGACCCAGTACTTC. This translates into CASLFQVGETQYF.

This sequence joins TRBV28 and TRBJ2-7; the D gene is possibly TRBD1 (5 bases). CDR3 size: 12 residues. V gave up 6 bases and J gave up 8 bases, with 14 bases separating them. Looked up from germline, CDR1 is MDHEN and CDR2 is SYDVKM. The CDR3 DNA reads TGTGCCAGCAGGTCGACAGCATTCAAGCAGTACTTC. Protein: CASRSTAFKQYF.

DNA of the CDR3: TGTGCCAGCAGCGTAGGAGAAGCGCCCACAGATACGCAGTATTTT. This gives the protein CASSVGEAPTDTQYF. The rearrangement uses TRBV9 and TRBJ2-3, with D unclear. This CDR3 has 15 amino acids. With 0 bases removed from V and 2 bases from J, the gap between germline ends came to 10 bases. Germline V gene lookup returns CDR1 SGDLS and CDR2 YYNGEE. Full variable domain (outside the CDR3, taken from reference TRBV9 and TRBJ2-3): DSGVTQTPKHLITATGQRVTLRCSPRSGDLSVYWYQQSLDQGLQFLIQYYNGEERAKGNILERFSAQQFPDLHSELNLSSLELGDSALYFCASSVGEAPTDTQYFGPGTRLTVL.

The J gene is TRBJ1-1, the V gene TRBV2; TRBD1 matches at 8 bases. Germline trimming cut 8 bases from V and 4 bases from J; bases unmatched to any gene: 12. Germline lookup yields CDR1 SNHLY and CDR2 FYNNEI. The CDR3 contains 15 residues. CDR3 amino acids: CASETGQVGSTEAFF. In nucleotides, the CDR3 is TGTGCCAGCGAGACGGGACAGGTGGGGAGCACTGAAGCTTTCTTT.

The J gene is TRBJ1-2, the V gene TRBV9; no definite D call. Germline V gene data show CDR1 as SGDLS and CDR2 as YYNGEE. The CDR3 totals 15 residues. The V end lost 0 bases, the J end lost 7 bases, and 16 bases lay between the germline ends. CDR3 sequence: CASSVEALPRSGYTF. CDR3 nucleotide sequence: TGTGCCAGCAGCGTAGAGGCCCTCCCAAGGAGTGGCTACACCTTC. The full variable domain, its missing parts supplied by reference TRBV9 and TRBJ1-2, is DSGVTQTPKHLITATGQRVTLRCSPRSGDLSVYWYQQSLDQGLQFLIQYYNGEERAKGNILERFSAQQFPDLHSELNLSSLELGDSALYFCASSVEALPRSGYTFGSGTRLTVV.

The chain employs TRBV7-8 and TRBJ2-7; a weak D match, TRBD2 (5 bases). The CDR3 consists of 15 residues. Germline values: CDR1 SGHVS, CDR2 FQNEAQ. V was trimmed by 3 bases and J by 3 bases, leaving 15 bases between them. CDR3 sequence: CASSFYRDPNYEQYF. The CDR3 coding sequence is TGTGCCAGCAGCTTCTACCGGGATCCAAACTACGAGCAGTACTTC. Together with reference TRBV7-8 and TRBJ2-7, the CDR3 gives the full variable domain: GAGVSQSPRYKVAKRGQDVALRCDPISGHVSLFWYQQALGQGPEFLTYFQNEAQLDKSGLPSDRFFAERPEGSVSTLKIQRTQQEDSAVYLCASSFYRDPNYEQYFGPGTRLTVT.